Each of the 14 T cell receptor beta chains below was sequenced from the same sample in a study of regulatory T cells in long-lasting Graves disease. The authors built TCR beta libraries using iRepertoire HTBI primers and Arm-PCR of CDR3 regions. TCRdb reprocessed the multiplex PCR reads with MiXCR, giving one entry per CDR3 protein. This sample has hundreds of thousands of distinct CDR3 sequences; 16% occur once, and the top ten carry 18%. Sample time point: newly diagnosed GD, antithyroid drugs for less than 3 months. Making the TCR library involved RNA that had been extracted from PBMCs. This sample also appeared in a second study, on T cells in Graves' hyperthyroidism and ophthalmopathy.

The sequenced sample was peripheral blood mononuclear cells (PBMCs), obtained at new diagnosis, from a patient treated with antithyroid drugs. These receptor sequences come from a woman between 25 and 40 years old with Graves disease.

The chain is built from TRBV19 and TRBJ1-4; D is perhaps TRBD1 (6 bases). Germline V CDR1 and CDR2: LNHDA, SQIVND (reference sequence). V was shortened by 5 bases and J by 7 bases, with 11 bases between the two germline ends. The CDR3 spans 13 residues. The CDR3 protein is CASSQDRSEKLFF. CDR3 DNA sequence: TGTGCCAGTAGTCAGGACAGAAGTGAAAAACTGTTTTTT.

CDR3 in amino acids: CASSPSGRRLMNTEAFF. The CDR3 DNA reads TGTGCCAGCAGCCCGTCGGGCAGAAGATTAATGAACACTGAAGCTTTCTTT. The rearrangement uses TRBV12-3 or TRBV12-4 and TRBJ1-1; D remains unclear. Between the trimmed V and J ends, which lost 6 bases and 0 bases, there was a span of 20 bases. CDR3 size: 17 residues.

This clonotype was found many times. The chain recombines TRBV10-2 with TRBJ2-1; 9 bases agree with TRBD1. With V trimmed by 6 bases and J by 6 bases, 3 bases remained unmatched. The CDR3 is made up of 13 amino acids. Germline CDR1 is WSHSY and CDR2 is SAAADI. The CDR3 here is CASRGQGTNEQFF. CDR3 DNA sequence: TGCGCCAGCAGGGGACAGGGTACCAATGAGCAGTTCTTC.

This clonotype has more than one count but fewer than ten. This chain links TRBV5-1 with TRBJ2-5; 8 nucleotides line up with TRBD2. The CDR3 runs 15 residues. Looked up from germline, CDR1 is SGHRS and CDR2 is YFSETQ. Trimming removed 4 bases from V and 4 bases from J; junction bases left unmatched: 9. CDR3 sequence reads: CASSNGLAGRETQYF. The CDR3 bases are TGCGCCAGCAGCAACGGACTAGCAGGTAGAGAGACCCAGTACTTC.

The J gene is TRBJ2-3, the V gene TRBV5-5, with D unclear. This CDR3 is built from 14 residues. Trimming pared 0 bases from V and 2 bases from J, leaving 7 bases between. The germline CDR1 and CDR2 sequences are SGHKS and YYEKEE (reference sequence). CDR3 loop: CASSLGAITDTQYF. Here the CDR3 DNA reads TGTGCCAGCAGCTTGGGGGCCATCACAGATACGCAGTATTTT.

This clonotype was recorded many times. The rearrangement joins TRBV7-9 to TRBJ2-1; D is possibly TRBD2 (5 bases). The CDR3 has 16 residues. Germline V gene lookup returns CDR1 SEHNR and CDR2 FQNEAQ (reference sequence). V lost 3 bases and J lost 4, with 16 bases in between. The CDR3 loop reads CASSLIQATTYNEQFF. The DNA of the CDR3 is TGTGCCAGCAGCTTGATTCAGGCGACTACGTACAATGAGCAGTTCTTC.

About this clonotype itself: One end of the junction fails to match germline, which may point to a read error. V and J are TRBV29-1 and TRBJ1-1; D unresolved. The CDR3 is made up of 12 amino acids. Per the germline V gene, CDR1 is SQVTM and CDR2 is ANQGSEA. The CDR3 loop is CSVATLNTGAFF. In nucleotides, the CDR3 is TGCAGCGTCGCCACACTGAACACTGGAGCTTTCTTT.

This sequence joins TRBV30 and TRBJ2-5, with 10 positions matching TRBD2. This CDR3 has 15 amino acids. V shed 2 bases and J 3 bases; nucleotides not matched to a gene: 6. The germline V gene has CDR1 GTSNPN and CDR2 SVGIG (reference sequence). The CDR3, as DNA: TGTGCCTGGAGTACGGGACTAGCGCTAGAAGAGACCCAGTACTTC. Its translation is CAWSTGLALEETQYF.

In this sample, this clonotype turned up many times. This sequence joins TRBV2 and TRBJ1-2, with D possibly matching TRBD1 (6 bases). The CDR3 loop spans 14 amino acids. Germline CDR1 is SNHLY and CDR2 is FYNNEI. The V end was cut by 8 bases, the J end by 7 bases, with 20 bases between. The CDR3 DNA follows: TGTGCCAGCGTCCAGGGGAACAGGGTTCCTGGCTACACCTTC. Translating it yields CASVQGNRVPGYTF.

This clonotype was picked up many times. The rearrangement joins TRBV12-3 or TRBV12-4 to TRBJ1-5; D may be TRBD1 (5 bases). The CDR3 loop spans 15 amino acids. Trimming left V 7 bases short and J 4 bases short, with 17 bases between. DNA for the CDR3: TGTGCCAGCAAAACAGATGGGGGATTAAATCAGCCCCAGCATTTT. It specifies CASKTDGGLNQPQHF.

This clonotype was observed at least ten times. V usage is TRBV5-1 and J usage is TRBJ2-1, with TRBD2 matching 8 bases. The CDR3 sequence is 15 residues long. Germline assignment: CDR1 SGHRS and CDR2 YFSETQ. Trimming took 5 bases from V and 5 from J; bases not matched to a gene: 9. The CDR3 here is CASRPGTRLDNEQFF. For the CDR3, the DNA is TGCGCCAGCAGGCCCGGGACTAGATTGGACAATGAGCAGTTCTTC.

V is TRBV5-1 and J is TRBJ1-1; D remains unclear. This CDR3 contains 16 residues. From germline, CDR1 is SGHRS and CDR2 YFSETQ. V gave up 5 bases and J gave up 0 bases, with 17 bases separating them. The CDR3 here is CASSFRPTVLNTEAFF. The CDR3 bases are TGCGCCAGCAGTTTCCGGCCGACTGTGCTGAACACTGAAGCTTTCTTT.

A few counts support this clonotype. A much larger clone lies a single base off, so this may be a read error. This chain connects TRBV2 to TRBJ2-7, with D possibly matching TRBD2 (6 bases). V was shortened by 10 bases and J by 5 bases, with 18 bases between the two germline ends. The CDR3 length is 13 residues. Germline assignment: CDR1 SNHLY and CDR2 FYNNEI. Here the CDR3 reads CATAGPGRDEQYF. The CDR3 DNA reads TGTGCCACTGCGGGACCCGGTCGCGACGAGCAGTACTTC.

This clonotype was observed at least ten times. The chain employs TRBV20-1 and TRBJ1-4; 8 bases line up with TRBD1. The CDR3 spans 16 residues. Unmatched junction bases numbered 10, after V lost 6 bases and J lost 1 base. Germline V gene lookup returns CDR1 DFQATT and CDR2 SNEGSKA (reference sequence). DNA of the CDR3: TGCAGTGCCCAATTACAGGGGGTGGGAACTAATGAAAAACTGTTTTTT. Translated: CSAQLQGVGTNEKLFF.